Listed below are T cell receptor beta chains from one sample, sequenced in a study of shared clonotypes between healthy human individuals. The method was immunoSEQ multiplex PCR; TCRdb's version includes in-frame clones alone and lacks a portion of them. The data show around 650,000 clones, approximately 96% seen once. The sequencing sample was made of naive CD8+ T cells sorted from blood. The receptor source for this set is a woman aged 25 to 39 in good health. Each CDR3 is given with its conserved first and last residue. Each record gives: V gene, J gene, D gene, clone size, CDR3 protein, CDR3 DNA. D genes are given only for firm matches. Expanded clones are given a class, and other clones once, few, many or no size at all.

TRBV5-4	TRBJ2-7	TRBD1	.	CASSSRDSPYEQYF	TGTGCCAGCAGCTCTCGGGACAGCCCCTACGAGCAGTACTTC
TRBV9	TRBJ1-2	TRBD1	few	CASSVGTGPNYGYTF	TGTGCCAGCAGCGTAGGGACAGGGCCTAACTATGGCTACACCTTC
TRBV2	TRBJ2-1	TRBD1	.	CASSKVVSGTGGNEQFF	TGTGCCAGCAGCAAGGTCGTGTCAGGGACAGGGGGCAATGAGCAGTTCTTC
TRBV9	TRBJ1-1	.	few	CASSETGVNTEAFF	TGTGCCAGCAGCGAGACAGGCGTTAACACTGAAGCTTTCTTT
TRBV7-2	TRBJ2-6	.	.	CASSLAGAGANVLTF	TGTGCCAGCAGCTTAGCAGGGGCTGGGGCCAACGTCCTGACTTTC
TRBV13	TRBJ2-5	TRBD2	.	CASSPGLAGGIMGETQYF	TGTGCCAGCAGCCCGGGACTAGCGGGAGGCATAATGGGGGAGACCCAGTACTTC
TRBV28	TRBJ2-3	.	.	CASRPTVSHSFDTQYF	TGTGCCAGCAGACCGACAGTAAGCCACAGTTTTGATACGCAGTATTTT
TRBV19	TRBJ2-2	TRBD2	.	CASSPRRGGRDGELFF	TGTGCCAGTAGTCCCCGGCGGGGCGGGAGGGACGGGGAGCTGTTTTTT
TRBV6-5	TRBJ2-1	.	.	CASRGTAAGEQFF	TGTGCCAGCAGGGGGACGGCAGCTGGCGAGCAGTTCTTC
TRBV29-1	TRBJ1-1	.	.	CSVLHTEAFF	TGCAGCGTTCTCCATACTGAAGCTTTCTTT
TRBV4-1	TRBJ2-7	.	.	CASSQVGRRYEQYF	TGCGCCAGCAGCCAAGTCGGGAGACGCTACGAGCAGTACTTC
TRBV5-1	TRBJ2-7	.	.	CASSLGYSYEQYF	TGCGCCAGCAGCTTGGGCTACTCCTACGAGCAGTACTTC
TRBV19	TRBJ2-7	TRBD1	.	CASSIAGQGFYEQYF	TGTGCCAGTAGTATAGCTGGACAGGGGTTCTACGAGCAGTACTTC
TRBV6-1	TRBJ2-1	.	.	CASSEMSSYNEQFF	TGTGCCAGCAGTGAAATGAGTTCCTACAATGAGCAGTTCTTC
TRBV2	TRBJ2-1	.	.	CASSHVGEQFF	TGTGCCAGCAGCCACGTCGGGGAGCAGTTCTTC
TRBV2	TRBJ2-1	.	.	CASSELPHRTGYNEQFF	TGTGCCAGCAGTGAACTGCCCCATAGGACGGGATACAATGAGCAGTTCTTC
TRBV6-5	TRBJ2-7	.	.	CASKPSRGGNYEQYF	TGTGCCAGCAAACCATCACGGGGCGGGAACTACGAGCAGTACTTC
TRBV7-7	TRBJ2-5	TRBD1	.	CASSRTGGPGETQYF	TGTGCCAGCAGCCGAACAGGGGGTCCGGGGGAGACCCAGTACTTC
TRBV28	TRBJ2-5	TRBD1	.	CASSLDQDRKSETQYF	TGTGCCAGCAGTTTGGATCAGGACAGGAAATCAGAGACCCAGTACTTC
TRBV28	TRBJ1-5	.	.	CASSHQGLGQPQHF	TGTGCCAGCAGCCACCAGGGACTGGGTCAGCCCCAGCATTTT
TRBV10-3	TRBJ2-7	TRBD2	.	CAISDLSAGTSYEQYF	TGTGCCATCAGTGATTTATCAGCGGGAACTTCCTACGAGCAGTACTTC
TRBV19	TRBJ1-2	.	.	CASSIEAESYGYTF	TGTGCCAGTAGTATTGAGGCCGAGTCCTATGGCTACACCTTC
TRBV18	TRBJ2-7	.	.	CASSPSDSYEQYF	TGTGCCAGCTCACCCTCTGATTCCTACGAGCAGTACTTC
TRBV28	TRBJ1-2	TRBD1	.	CASSLRDRGNYGYTF	TGTGCCAGCAGTTTGAGGGACAGGGGTAACTATGGCTACACCTTC
TRBV2	TRBJ1-1	.	few	CASSTAWPTEAFF	TGTGCCAGCTCCACGGCATGGCCCACTGAAGCTTTCTTT
TRBV7-8	TRBJ2-3	TRBD1	.	CASSTGQGTTDTQYF	TGTGCCAGCAGCACTGGACAGGGGACCACAGATACGCAGTATTTT
TRBV27	TRBJ2-7	TRBD1	.	CASSLRYGTGTYEQYF	TGTGCCAGCAGTTTACGGTATGGGACAGGGACATACGAGCAGTACTTC
TRBV19	TRBJ1-6	.	.	CATRAANGSPLHF	TGTGCCACCCGTGCAGCTAACGGTTCACCCCTCCACTTT
TRBV9	TRBJ2-6	.	.	CASRGSGANVLTF	TGTGCCAGCCGGGGCTCTGGGGCCAACGTCCTGACTTTC
TRBV29-1	TRBJ2-3	.	.	CSVEATGTLQDTQYF	TGCAGCGTTGAAGCAACAGGCACCCTTCAAGATACGCAGTATTTT
TRBV7-2	TRBJ1-2	.	.	CASSEKGSPGGYTF	TGTGCCAGCAGCGAGAAGGGGAGTCCGGGTGGCTACACCTTC
TRBV27	TRBJ2-7	.	.	CASALGGYSYEQYF	TGTGCCAGCGCCCTGGGGGGTTACTCCTACGAGCAGTACTTC
TRBV7-9	TRBJ2-7	.	.	CASSPGTSGPYEQYF	TGTGCCAGCAGCCCAGGGACATCTGGCCCCTACGAGCAGTACTTC
TRBV7-9	TRBJ2-1	TRBD2	.	CASSRAGGNYNEQFF	TGTGCCAGCAGCCGAGCGGGAGGGAACTACAATGAGCAGTTCTTC
TRBV5-4	TRBJ2-7	.	.	CASSRSRGTYEQYF	TGTGCCAGCAGCCGGTCCCGGGGAACCTACGAGCAGTACTTC
TRBV7-9	TRBJ2-1	TRBD2	.	CASSPRTSGSNEQFF	TGTGCCAGCAGCCCTCGGACTAGCGGGAGTAATGAGCAGTTCTTC
TRBV10-2	TRBJ2-7	.	few	CASSTGYSYEQYF	TGCGCCAGCAGTACCGGCTACTCCTACGAGCAGTACTTC
TRBV30	TRBJ1-1	.	.	CAWSVLSSLNTEAFF	TGTGCCTGGAGTGTATTGAGCAGCTTGAACACTGAAGCTTTCTTT
TRBV5-6	TRBJ1-4	.	.	CASSYQTDWVLFF	TGTGCCAGCAGCTACCAGACGGATTGGGTACTGTTTTTT
TRBV29-1	TRBJ1-3	.	.	CSALENTIYF	TGCAGCGCTCTAGAAAACACCATATATTTT
TRBV27	TRBJ2-5	.	.	CASSLSPPGVGTLQETQYF	TGTGCCAGCAGTTTATCGCCCCCGGGGGTCGGGACCCTCCAAGAGACCCAGTACTTC
TRBV6-5	TRBJ2-3	.	.	CASSFERANTDTQYF	TGTGCCAGCAGCTTCGAGCGGGCAAACACAGATACGCAGTATTTT
TRBV28	TRBJ2-1	.	.	CASNPYSGEQFF	TGTGCCAGCAACCCCTACTCGGGGGAGCAGTTCTTC
TRBV16	TRBJ2-7	TRBD1	once	CASSQSNRGYEQYF	TGTGCCAGCAGCCAATCTAACAGGGGTTACGAGCAGTACTTC
TRBV30	TRBJ1-1	.	.	CAWSSPMRAMNTEAFF	TGTGCCTGGAGTTCCCCGATGAGGGCAATGAACACTGAAGCTTTCTTT
TRBV4-1	TRBJ1-6	TRBD1	.	CASSQDTGQGASPLHF	TGCGCCAGCAGCCAAGATACAGGACAGGGAGCCTCACCCCTCCACTTT
TRBV25-1	TRBJ2-2	TRBD2	once	CASSEWGEGTGELFF	TGTGCCAGCAGTGAATGGGGGGAGGGCACCGGGGAGCTGTTTTTT
TRBV27	TRBJ2-7	.	.	CASSLGQGNYEQYF	TGTGCCAGCAGTTTAGGGCAGGGGAACTACGAGCAGTACTTC
TRBV7-8	TRBJ2-7	.	.	CASSLYPQYEQYF	TGTGCCAGCAGCCTATATCCCCAGTACGAGCAGTACTTC
TRBV9	TRBJ1-1	.	.	CASSRDTSNTEAFF	TGTGCCAGCAGCAGAGACACCTCGAACACTGAAGCTTTCTTT
TRBV5-6	TRBJ2-1	.	.	CASSLEASPFYNEQFF	TGTGCCAGCAGCTTGGAAGCATCCCCTTTCTACAATGAGCAGTTCTTC
TRBV5-8	TRBJ2-3	.	.	CASSFRLESTDTQYF	TGTGCCAGCAGCTTCCGTCTCGAGAGCACAGATACGCAGTATTTT
TRBV4-1	TRBJ2-7	TRBD2	.	CASSRTSGVTTYEQYF	TGCGCCAGCTCAAGGACTAGCGGGGTTACGACCTACGAGCAGTACTTC
TRBV5-5	TRBJ1-2	.	.	CASSFPSQGTYGYTF	TGTGCCAGCAGCTTCCCCTCACAGGGTACCTATGGCTACACCTTC
TRBV5-4	TRBJ1-3	.	.	CASSPDHSGNTIYF	TGTGCCAGCAGCCCGGACCACTCTGGAAACACCATATATTTT